Shown below are 31 T cell receptor beta chains from a single sample sequenced in a study of T cell repertoires in ileal Crohn's disease. Sequenced by immunoSEQ multiplex PCR; TCRdb stores in-frame clones only, minus some. Here the sample spans about 4,700 clones, more than 75% being singletons. The sample taken for sequencing was ileal tissue. Receptors originate from an adult with Crohn's disease.

This rearrangement joins TRBV25-1 to TRBJ1-1; 7 bases are shared with TRBD1. CDR3 size: 12 residues. Trimming took 6 bases from V and 5 from J; bases not matched to a gene: 3. In germline, CDR1 is MGHDK, CDR2 SYGVNS. CDR3 bases: TGTGCCAGCAGCCTACAGGGGACTGAAGCTTTCTTT. This encodes CASSLQGTEAFF.

V and J are TRBV5-4 and TRBJ1-4, with a possible D match to TRBD1 (6 bases). The CDR3 length is 16 residues. Trimming shortened V by 3 bases and J by 7 bases, and 19 bases separated the two germline ends. Germline CDR1 and CDR2: SGHNT and YYREEE (reference sequence). CDR3 protein: CASSSKKDSSGEKLFF. CDR3 DNA: TGTGCCAGCAGCTCCAAAAAGGACAGTTCTGGTGAAAAACTGTTTTTT.

This clone was seen only a few times. CDR3 sequence reads: CASSLDFGQGYNEQFF. The CDR3 region has the DNA TGTGCCAGCAGCTTAGATTTCGGACAGGGCTATAATGAGCAGTTCTTC. The rearrangement uses TRBV11-2 and TRBJ2-1, with 8 bases fitting TRBD1. The CDR3 has 16 amino acids. The junction had 8 bases not matched to a gene; V was cut back by 0 bases and J by 7 bases. From germline, CDR1 is SGHAT and CDR2 FQNNGV.

The table lists this clone with a few counts. The chain uses TRBV12-5 and TRBJ1-5; 7 positions match TRBD1. V was pared by 1 base and J by 6 bases, with 3 bases of the junction left unmatched. The CDR3 runs 14 residues. Germline V CDR1 and CDR2: LGHNT, FRNRAP. CDR3 in amino acids: CASGLGQGTQPQHF. CDR3 in DNA: TGTGCTAGTGGTTTGGGACAGGGCACTCAGCCCCAGCATTTT.

Only one count was recorded for this clone. The chain links TRBV4-2 to TRBJ1-5; D is perhaps TRBD1 (6 bases). Germline CDR1 reads LGHNA; CDR2 reads YNFKEQ. CDR3 length: 16 amino acids. Trimming shortened V by 0 bases and J by 3 bases, and 12 bases separated the two germline ends. The CDR3 sequence: CASSQEGQSFNQPQHF. The CDR3 nucleotides are TGTGCCAGCAGCCAAGAAGGACAGTCCTTCAATCAGCCCCAGCATTTT.

J is TRBJ1-6 and V is TRBV11-2; tentatively, D is TRBD1 (5 bases). Germline V gives CDR1 SGHAT, CDR2 FQNNGV. The ends were cut back, 3 bases at V and 5 bases at J, with 8 bases in the middle. The CDR3 totals 14 residues. The CDR3 here is CASSFKQDNSPLHF. CDR3 nucleotide sequence: TGTGCCAGCAGCTTTAAACAGGATAATTCACCCCTCCACTTT.

The chain combines TRBV6-1 with TRBJ1-4; D might be TRBD1 (5 bases). The CDR3 consists of 15 residues. Germline V lookup: CDR1 MNHNS, CDR2 SASEGT. Trimming left V 4 bases short and J 8 bases short, with 17 bases between. CDR3 bases: TGTGCCAGCAGTGGTCACCAAAGGGGATCCGAAAAACTGTTTTTT. Protein sequence: CASSGHQRGSEKLFF.

The gene calls are TRBV7-2 and TRBJ1-5; no clear D gene. The V gene's germline CDR1 is SGHTA and CDR2 FQGNSA. CDR3 length: 13 amino acids. Trimming pared 1 base from V and 4 bases from J, leaving 5 bases between. The CDR3 sequence: CASSLEQNQPQHF. The CDR3 coding sequence is TGTGCCAGCAGCTTAGAACAGAATCAGCCCCAGCATTTT.

The chain recombines TRBV5-1 with TRBJ1-1; TRBD1 matches 8 bases. The germline V gene encodes CDR1 SGHRS and CDR2 YFSETQ. The V gene end was trimmed by 3 bases and the J gene end by 13 bases; junction bases not matched to a gene: 11. The CDR3 has 13 residues. The CDR3 nucleotides are TGCGCCAGCAGCTCGCTAACACAGGGGGTTGGTTTCTTT. Protein: CASSSLTQGVGFF.

In the case of this clone: Other DNA sequences in the same sample also yield this CDR3. This chain uses TRBV19 with TRBJ1-5; perhaps TRBD1 as D (6 bases). V was trimmed by 4 bases and J by 7 bases, leaving 14 bases between them. CDR3 length equals 14 residues. Germline V lookup: CDR1 LNHDA, CDR2 SQIVND (reference sequence). CDR3 protein: CASSRGGLDQPQHF. In DNA form, the CDR3 reads TGTGCCAGTAGTAGGGGGGGGCTTGACCAGCCCCAGCATTTT.

This chain uses TRBV5-1 with TRBJ2-5; 9 nucleotides align to TRBD1. The closer fit of TRBJ2-7 to the DNA end suggests the J call may be wrong. From germline, CDR1 is SGHRS and CDR2 YFSETQ. The CDR3 loop spans 16 amino acids. The CDR3 nucleotides read TGCGCCAGCAGCCGACAGGGGGGGGGCTACTCCTACGAGCAGTACTTC. Its translation is CASSRQGGGYSYEQYF.

The genes are TRBV2 and TRBJ2-7; D may be TRBD1 (5 bases). Germline V gene sequence: CDR1 SNHLY, CDR2 FYNNEI. V dropped 7 bases and J dropped 0 bases, with 16 bases sitting between them. The CDR3 has 15 amino acids. Here the CDR3 reads CASILVTASSYEQYF. DNA for the CDR3: TGTGCCAGCATTCTTGTGACAGCCAGCTCCTACGAGCAGTACTTC.

This rearrangement joins TRBV18 to TRBJ2-7; 8 bases fit TRBD2. Germline lookup yields CDR1 KGHSH and CDR2 LQKENI. The CDR3 extends over 15 amino acids. J gave up 4 bases and V 5 bases, and 10 bases lay outside the gene matches. CDR3 sequence reads: CASSFGSGAFYEQYF. The CDR3 nucleotides read TGTGCCAGCTCATTCGGTAGCGGGGCCTTTTACGAGCAGTACTTC.

The chain is built from TRBV4-2 and TRBJ1-1; unclear D gene. Trimming stripped 3 bases from V and 5 bases from J, with 13 bases between. Germline V gene data show CDR1 as LGHNA and CDR2 as YNFKEQ. This CDR3 contains 14 residues. CDR3 nucleotides: TGTGCCAGCAGCCAGGAGGTTAGGGAAACTGAAGCTTTCTTT. Translation gives CASSQEVRETEAFF.

This clone came up a few times. This chain joins TRBV19 and TRBJ1-1; unclear D gene. The V end was cut by 7 bases, the J end by 3 bases, with 12 bases between. Looked up from germline, CDR1 is LNHDA and CDR2 is SQIVND (reference sequence). This CDR3 spans 13 amino acids. For the CDR3, the DNA is TGTGCCAGTAATCGGGAAGGAGACACTGAAGCTTTCTTT. Protein sequence: CASNREGDTEAFF. Drawing the rest from reference TRBV19 and TRBJ1-1, the complete variable domain is DGGITQSPKYLFRKEGQNVTLSCEQNLNHDAMYWYRQDPGQGLRLIYYSQIVNDFQKGDIAEGYSVSREKKESFPLTVTSAQKNPTAFYLCASNREGDTEAFFGQGTRLTVV.

The chain joins TRBV10-3 to TRBJ2-7; TRBD1 might be the D (5 bases). The CDR3 contains 13 residues. CDR1 is ENHRY, CDR2 SYGVKD, per germline. The V gene lost 4 bases and the J gene lost 1 base, with 8 bases spanning the gap. The CDR3 sequence: CAISAQESYEQYF. DNA for the CDR3: TGTGCCATCAGTGCACAGGAGTCCTACGAGCAGTACTTC.

J is TRBJ2-7 and V is TRBV27; D possibly corresponds to TRBD2 (5 bases). The V gene lost 7 bases and the J gene lost 6 bases, with 19 bases spanning the gap. This CDR3 is built from 14 residues. The germline gives CDR1 MNHEY, CDR2 SMNVEV (reference sequence). The CDR3 nucleotides are TGTGCCAGCACCGGGATAGGAGTCCTACGCGAGCAGTACTTC. Translation gives CASTGIGVLREQYF.

V usage is TRBV5-1 and J usage is TRBJ2-1, with TRBD2 identical over 10 bases. The V segment lost 0 bases and the J segment 6 bases; nucleotides outside the gene matches: 15. The CDR3 covers 19 residues. Germline V gene lookup returns CDR1 SGHRS and CDR2 YFSETQ. CDR3 amino acids: CASSLGTRRPERGGNEQFF. Here the CDR3 DNA reads TGCGCCAGCAGCTTGGGGACGAGGCGCCCGGAGCGGGGGGGCAATGAGCAGTTCTTC.

J is TRBJ2-2 and V is TRBV14; D gene unclear. This CDR3 spans 14 amino acids. CDR1 and CDR2 (germline): SGHDN, FVKESK. Trimming stripped 7 bases from V and 0 bases from J, with 9 bases between. The CDR3 loop is CASKALANTGELFF. The DNA of the CDR3 is TGTGCCAGCAAAGCTCTCGCGAACACCGGGGAGCTGTTTTTT.

V usage is TRBV5-1 and J usage is TRBJ2-3; no clear D gene. The germline CDR1 and CDR2 sequences are SGHRS and YFSETQ. Deletions cut 3 bases from V and 0 bases from J, with 5 bases between. The CDR3 has 13 amino acids. The CDR3 DNA reads TGCGCCAGCAGCTCCCCTAGCACAGATACGCAGTATTTT. As protein: CASSSPSTDTQYF.

This chain uses TRBV10-3 with TRBJ1-1, with TRBD1 as a possible D gene (5 bases). The germline CDR1 and CDR2 sequences are ENHRY and SYGVKD. With 5 bases removed from V and 5 bases from J, the gap between germline ends came to 6 bases. The CDR3 length is 11 residues. The CDR3 nucleotides read TGTGCCATCAGTAGGGGTACTGAAGCTTTCTTT. It codes for CAISRGTEAFF.

This clone was counted a few times. The chain combines TRBV6-5 with TRBJ1-1; possibly TRBD1 for D (6 bases). Germline-derived CDR1 and CDR2 are MNHEY and SVGAGI. CDR3 length equals 15 residues. Between the trimmed V and J ends, which lost 5 bases and 2 bases, there was a span of 15 bases. DNA of the CDR3: TGTGCCAGCAGTCGTCACAGGGATTTAAACACTGAAGCTTTCTTT. This codes for CASSRHRDLNTEAFF.

The chain joins TRBV6-5 to TRBJ1-1; 7 nucleotides line up with TRBD1. This CDR3 has 13 amino acids. The ends lost 4 bases at V and 4 bases at J; junction bases unmatched: 3. CDR1 MNHEY and CDR2 SVGAGI come from the germline V gene. CDR3 in DNA: TGTGCCAGCAGTTTGACAGGGTCCACTGAAGCTTTCTTT. Translating gives CASSLTGSTEAFF.

The V call is TRBV6-6, the J call TRBJ2-1, with a possible D match to TRBD2 (5 bases). CDR1 is MNHNY and CDR2 is SVGAGI in the germline V gene (reference sequence). CDR3 length: 14 residues. Trimming removed 0 bases at V and 7 bases at J, with 10 bases between. CDR3 DNA sequence: TGTGCCAGCAGTTACTCGGGAGAGGTTAATGAGCAGTTCTTC. Its translation: CASSYSGEVNEQFF.

The chain carries TRBV10-3 and TRBJ1-1; a possible D gene is TRBD1 (6 bases). This CDR3 is built from 14 residues. Germline loops: CDR1 ENHRY, CDR2 SYGVKD. V was shortened by 3 bases and J by 1 base, with 9 bases between the two germline ends. The CDR3 DNA is TGTGCCATCAGTGAACCGGACAGGAACACTGAAGCTTTCTTT. Translating gives CAISEPDRNTEAFF.

This rearrangement joins TRBV27 to TRBJ1-6; TRBD1 might be the D (5 bases). The CDR3 runs 12 residues. CDR1 is MNHEY, CDR2 SMNVEV, per germline (reference sequence). V was pared by 4 bases and J by 9 bases, with 7 bases between. CDR3 sequence reads: CASSSQGSPLHF. CDR3 DNA sequence: TGTGCCAGCAGTTCCCAGGGTTCACCCCTCCACTTT.

This sequence joins TRBV2 and TRBJ2-1; D is unclear. V was pared by 4 bases and J by 7 bases, with 5 bases between. This CDR3 is built from 11 residues. Germline V CDR1 and CDR2: SNHLY, FYNNEI. The CDR3 is CASSAINEQFF. CDR3 in DNA: TGTGCCAGCAGTGCTATAAATGAGCAGTTCTTC.

The chain combines TRBV29-1 with TRBJ2-7; 7 bases fit TRBD1. The germline V gene encodes CDR1 SQVTM and CDR2 ANQGSEA. The CDR3 extends over 13 amino acids. V lost 1 base and J lost 6; bases outside the gene matches: 6. The CDR3 loop is CSVEGPTGFEQYF. The CDR3 DNA follows: TGCAGCGTTGAAGGCCCGACAGGGTTCGAGCAGTACTTC.

The count of this clone is one. The same CDR3 also results from other DNA sequences found in this sample. This chain joins TRBV7-9 and TRBJ1-3, with D perhaps matching TRBD1 (5 bases). Trimming stripped 5 bases from V and 3 bases from J, with 20 bases between. This CDR3 contains 17 residues. Germline CDR1 SEHNR, CDR2 FQNEAQ (reference sequence). CDR3 residues: CASSPFGTPGSGNTIYF. The CDR3 bases are TGTGCCAGCAGCCCCTTCGGGACTCCCGGGAGTGGAAACACCATATATTTT.

This clone has only a few counts. V and J are TRBV6-5 and TRBJ2-5; TRBD2 aligns across 9 bases. V gave up 5 bases and J gave up 5 bases; unmatched junction bases: 3. This CDR3 has 13 residues. Germline V gene lookup returns CDR1 MNHEY and CDR2 SVGAGI. CDR3 region: CASSQGLAETQYF. CDR3 DNA: TGTGCCAGCAGTCAGGGACTAGCCGAGACCCAGTACTTC.

This chain links TRBV5-1 with TRBJ1-2, with D maybe TRBD1 (6 bases). The CDR3 has 14 amino acids. Germline CDR1 and CDR2: SGHRS and YFSETQ. Trimming took off 7 bases at V and 4 bases at J, with 17 bases between the two ends. CDR3 region: CASGRGGEGYGYTF. In nucleotides, the CDR3 is TGCGCCAGCGGCCGGGGGGGCGAGGGCTATGGCTACACCTTC.